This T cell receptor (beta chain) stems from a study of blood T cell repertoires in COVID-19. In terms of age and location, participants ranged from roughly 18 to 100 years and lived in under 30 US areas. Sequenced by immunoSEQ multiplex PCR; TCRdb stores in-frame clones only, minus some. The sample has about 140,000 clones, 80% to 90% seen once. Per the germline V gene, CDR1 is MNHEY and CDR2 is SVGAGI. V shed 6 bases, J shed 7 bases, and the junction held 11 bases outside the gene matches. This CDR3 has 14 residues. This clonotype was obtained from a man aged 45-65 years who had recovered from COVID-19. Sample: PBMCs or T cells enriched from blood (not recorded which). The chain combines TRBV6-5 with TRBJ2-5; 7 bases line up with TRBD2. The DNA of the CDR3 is TGTGCCAGCAGAACCCCCTCGGGAGGAGGGACCCAGTACTTC. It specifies CASRTPSGGGTQYF.